These 3 T cell receptor beta chains originate from one sample sequenced in a study of shared clonotypes between healthy human individuals. The data were produced by immunoSEQ multiplex PCR, yet TCRdb's version contains in-frame clones alone and is incomplete. This table has 190,000 or so clones, about 93% appearing once. Specimen: naive CD4+ T cells sorted from blood. The subset is: CD45RA+ positively selected. Receptors were obtained from a woman aged 25 to 39 in good health.

The CDR3 protein is CASSLKEGWYGNTEAFF. The CDR3 DNA is TGTGCCAGCTCCCTAAAAGAGGGGTGGTACGGGAACACTGAAGCTTTCTTT. The chain recombines TRBV18 with TRBJ1-1; a weak D match, TRBD1 (5 bases). Germline V gene sequence: CDR1 KGHSH, CDR2 LQKENI. This CDR3 spans 17 amino acids. V dropped 6 bases and J dropped 1 base, with 21 bases sitting between them.

The rearrangement joins TRBV18 to TRBJ2-7; D may match TRBD1 or TRBD2 (5 bases each). The ends were cut back, 1 base at V and 3 bases at J, with 19 bases in the middle. CDR1 is KGHSH, CDR2 LQKENI, per germline. This CDR3 is 17 amino acids long. This CDR3 reads CASSPLTGRGKGYEQYF. Written as DNA, the CDR3 is TGTGCCAGCTCACCACTAACGGGACGGGGCAAAGGCTACGAGCAGTACTTC.

The V and J genes are TRBV28 and TRBJ1-2; 10 bases line up with TRBD1. Germline V lookup: CDR1 MDHEN, CDR2 SYDVKM. CDR3 length: 16 amino acids. The V segment lost 2 bases and the J segment 3 bases; nucleotides outside the gene matches: 6. The CDR3 DNA is TGTGCCAGCAGTTTAGTCCCGGGACAGGGGTACTATGGCTACACCTTC. It yields the protein CASSLVPGQGYYGYTF.